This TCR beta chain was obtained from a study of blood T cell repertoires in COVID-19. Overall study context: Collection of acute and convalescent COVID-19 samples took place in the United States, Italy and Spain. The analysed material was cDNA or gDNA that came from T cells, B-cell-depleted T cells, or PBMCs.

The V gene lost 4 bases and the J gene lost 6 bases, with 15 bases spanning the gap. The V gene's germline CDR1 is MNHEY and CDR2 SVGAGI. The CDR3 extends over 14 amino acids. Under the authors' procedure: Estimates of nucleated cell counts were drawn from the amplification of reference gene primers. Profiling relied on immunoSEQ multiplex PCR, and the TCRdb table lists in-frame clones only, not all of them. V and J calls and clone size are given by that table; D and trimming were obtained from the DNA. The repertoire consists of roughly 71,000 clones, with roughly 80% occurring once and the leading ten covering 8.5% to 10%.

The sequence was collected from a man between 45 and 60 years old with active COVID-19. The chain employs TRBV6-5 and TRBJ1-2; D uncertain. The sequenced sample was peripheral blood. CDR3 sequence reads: CASSLMGSPDGYTF. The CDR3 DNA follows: TGTGCCAGCAGTTTAATGGGGAGTCCGGATGGCTACACCTTC.